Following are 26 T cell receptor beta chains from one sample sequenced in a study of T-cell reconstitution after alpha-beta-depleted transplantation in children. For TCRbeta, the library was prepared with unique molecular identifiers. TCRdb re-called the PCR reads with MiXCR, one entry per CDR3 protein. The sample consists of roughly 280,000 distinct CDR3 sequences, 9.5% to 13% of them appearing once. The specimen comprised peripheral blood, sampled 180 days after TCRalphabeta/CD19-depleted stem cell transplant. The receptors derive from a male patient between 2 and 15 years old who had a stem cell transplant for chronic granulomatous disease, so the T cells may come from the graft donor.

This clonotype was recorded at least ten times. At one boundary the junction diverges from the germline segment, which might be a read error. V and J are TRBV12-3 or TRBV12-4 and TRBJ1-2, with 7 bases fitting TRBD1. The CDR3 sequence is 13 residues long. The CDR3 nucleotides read TGTGCCAGCAGTTCAAACAGGGGCCAGGTACCACTCTTC. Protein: CASSSNRGQVPLF.

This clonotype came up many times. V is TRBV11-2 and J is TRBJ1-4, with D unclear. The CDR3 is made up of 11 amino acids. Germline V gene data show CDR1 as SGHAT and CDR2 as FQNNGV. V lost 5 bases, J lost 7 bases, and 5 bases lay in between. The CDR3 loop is CASSQGEKLFF. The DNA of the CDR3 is TGTGCCAGCAGCCAAGGTGAAAAACTGTTTTTT.

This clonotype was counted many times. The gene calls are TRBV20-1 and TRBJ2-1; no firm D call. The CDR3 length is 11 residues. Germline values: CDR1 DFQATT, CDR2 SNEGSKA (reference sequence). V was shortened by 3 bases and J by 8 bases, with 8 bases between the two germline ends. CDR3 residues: CSASAWDEQFF. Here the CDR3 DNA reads TGCAGTGCTAGTGCCTGGGATGAGCAGTTCTTC.

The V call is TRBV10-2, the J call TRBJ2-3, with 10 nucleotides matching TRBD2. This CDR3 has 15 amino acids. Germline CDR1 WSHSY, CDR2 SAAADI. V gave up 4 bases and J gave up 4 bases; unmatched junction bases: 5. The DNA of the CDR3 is TGCGCCAGCAGTGGCACTAGCGGGATTCCAGATACGCAGTATTTT. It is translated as CASSGTSGIPDTQYF.

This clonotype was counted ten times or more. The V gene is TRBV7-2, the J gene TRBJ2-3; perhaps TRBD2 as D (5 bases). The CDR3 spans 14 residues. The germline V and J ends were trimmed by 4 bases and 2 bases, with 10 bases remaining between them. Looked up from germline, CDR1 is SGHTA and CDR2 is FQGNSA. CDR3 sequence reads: CASSSTIYTDTQYF. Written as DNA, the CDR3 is TGTGCCAGCAGCTCGACTATCTACACAGATACGCAGTATTTT.

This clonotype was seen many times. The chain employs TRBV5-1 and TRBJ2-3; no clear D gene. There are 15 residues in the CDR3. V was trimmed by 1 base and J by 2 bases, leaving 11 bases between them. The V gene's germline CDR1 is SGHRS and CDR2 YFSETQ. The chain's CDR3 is CASSLPPAITDTQYF. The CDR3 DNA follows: TGCGCCAGCAGCTTGCCCCCGGCCATCACAGATACGCAGTATTTT.

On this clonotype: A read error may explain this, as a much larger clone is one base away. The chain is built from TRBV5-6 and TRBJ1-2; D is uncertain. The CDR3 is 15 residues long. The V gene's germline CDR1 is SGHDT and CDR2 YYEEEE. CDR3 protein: CGSSLIAERNYGYTF. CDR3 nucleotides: TGTGGCAGCAGCTTGATCGCGGAACGAAACTATGGCTACACCTTC.

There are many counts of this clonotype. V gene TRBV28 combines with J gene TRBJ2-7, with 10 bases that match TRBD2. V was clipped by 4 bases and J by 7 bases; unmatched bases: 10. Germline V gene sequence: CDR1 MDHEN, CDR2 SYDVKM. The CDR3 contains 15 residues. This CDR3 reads CASSSRALAGEEQYF. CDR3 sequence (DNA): TGTGCCAGCAGTTCTAGGGCCCTAGCGGGAGAGGAGCAGTACTTC.

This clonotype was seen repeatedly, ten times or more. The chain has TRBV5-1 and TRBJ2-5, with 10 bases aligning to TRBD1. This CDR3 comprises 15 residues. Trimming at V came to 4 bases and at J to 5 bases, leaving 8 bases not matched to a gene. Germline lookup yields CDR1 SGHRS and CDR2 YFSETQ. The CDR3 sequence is CASSIPGTGDETQYF. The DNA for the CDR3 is TGCGCCAGCAGCATTCCCGGGACAGGGGATGAGACCCAGTACTTC.

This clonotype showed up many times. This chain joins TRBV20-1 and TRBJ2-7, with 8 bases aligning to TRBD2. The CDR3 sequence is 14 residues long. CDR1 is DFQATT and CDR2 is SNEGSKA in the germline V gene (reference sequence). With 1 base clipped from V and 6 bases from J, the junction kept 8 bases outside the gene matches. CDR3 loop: CSARVTAGAGEQYF. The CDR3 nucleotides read TGCAGTGCTAGAGTAACAGCGGGGGCGGGCGAGCAGTACTTC.

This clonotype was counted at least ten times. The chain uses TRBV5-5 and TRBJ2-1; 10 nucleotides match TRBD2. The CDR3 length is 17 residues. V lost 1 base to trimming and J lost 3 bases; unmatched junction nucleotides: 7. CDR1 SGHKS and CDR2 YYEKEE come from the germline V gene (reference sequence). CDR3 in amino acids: CASSLFLAGAIYNEQFF. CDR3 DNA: TGTGCCAGCAGCTTGTTTCTAGCGGGAGCGATCTACAATGAGCAGTTCTTC.

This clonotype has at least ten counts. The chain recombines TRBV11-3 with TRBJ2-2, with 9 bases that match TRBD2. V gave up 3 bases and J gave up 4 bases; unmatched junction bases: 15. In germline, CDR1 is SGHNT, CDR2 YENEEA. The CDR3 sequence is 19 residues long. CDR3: CASSLLAYRGGAFTGELFF. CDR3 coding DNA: TGTGCCAGCAGCTTGTTGGCATATCGCGGGGGGGCCTTCACCGGGGAGCTGTTTTTT.

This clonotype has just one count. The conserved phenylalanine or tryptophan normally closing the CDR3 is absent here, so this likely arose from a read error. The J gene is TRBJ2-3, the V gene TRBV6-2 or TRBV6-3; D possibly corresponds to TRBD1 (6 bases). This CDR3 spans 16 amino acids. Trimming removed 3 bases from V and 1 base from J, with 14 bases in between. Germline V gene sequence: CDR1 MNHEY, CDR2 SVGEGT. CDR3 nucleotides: TGTGCCAGCAGTTATGGACGGGCAGGGGGCACAGATACGCAGTATTTA. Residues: CASSYGRAGGTDTQYL.

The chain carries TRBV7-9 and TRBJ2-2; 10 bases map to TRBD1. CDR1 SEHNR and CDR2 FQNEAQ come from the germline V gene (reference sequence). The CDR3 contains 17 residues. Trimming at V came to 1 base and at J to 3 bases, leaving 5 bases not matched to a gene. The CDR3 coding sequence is TGTGCCAGCAGCTTAGGGCTCGGGACAGGGGACACCGGGGAGCTGTTTTTT. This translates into CASSLGLGTGDTGELFF.

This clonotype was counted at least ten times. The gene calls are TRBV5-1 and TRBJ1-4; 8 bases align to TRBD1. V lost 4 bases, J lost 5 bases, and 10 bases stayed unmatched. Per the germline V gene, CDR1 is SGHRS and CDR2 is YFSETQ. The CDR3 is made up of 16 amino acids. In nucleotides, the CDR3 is TGCGCCAGCAGCGGGGGTTACCGGGACAGGAATGAAAAACTGTTTTTT. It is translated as CASSGGYRDRNEKLFF.

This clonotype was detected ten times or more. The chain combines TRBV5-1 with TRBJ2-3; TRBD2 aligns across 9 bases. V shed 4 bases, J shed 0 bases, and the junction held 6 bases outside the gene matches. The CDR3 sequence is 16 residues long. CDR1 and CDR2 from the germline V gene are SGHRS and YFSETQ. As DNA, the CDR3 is TGCGCCAGCAGCGGTACTGCGGGAGGGAGCACAGATACGCAGTATTTT. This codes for CASSGTAGGSTDTQYF. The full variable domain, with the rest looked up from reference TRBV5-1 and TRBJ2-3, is KAGVTQTPRYLIKTRGQQVTLSCSPISGHRSVSWYQQTPGQGLQFLFEYFSETQRNKGNFPGRFSGRQFSNSRSEMNVSTLELGDSALYLCASSGTAGGSTDTQYFGPGTRLTVL.

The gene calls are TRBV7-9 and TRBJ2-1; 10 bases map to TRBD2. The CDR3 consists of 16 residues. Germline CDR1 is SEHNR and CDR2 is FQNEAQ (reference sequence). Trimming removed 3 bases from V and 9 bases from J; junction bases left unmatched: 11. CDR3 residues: CASSFPASGGSGEQFF. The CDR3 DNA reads TGTGCCAGCAGCTTCCCTGCTAGCGGGGGATCGGGTGAGCAGTTCTTC.

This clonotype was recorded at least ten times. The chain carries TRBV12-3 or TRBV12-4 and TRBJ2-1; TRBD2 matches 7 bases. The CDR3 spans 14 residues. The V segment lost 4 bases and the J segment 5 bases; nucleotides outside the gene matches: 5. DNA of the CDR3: TGTGCCAGCAGTTCAAGCGGGGCGCACAATGAGCAGTTCTTC. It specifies CASSSSGAHNEQFF.

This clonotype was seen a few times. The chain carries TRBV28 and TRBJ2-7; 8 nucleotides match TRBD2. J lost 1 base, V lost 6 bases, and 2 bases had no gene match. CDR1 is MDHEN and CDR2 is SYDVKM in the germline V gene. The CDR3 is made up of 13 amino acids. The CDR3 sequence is CASRIAGSYEQYF. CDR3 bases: TGTGCCAGCAGAATAGCGGGATCCTACGAGCAGTACTTC.

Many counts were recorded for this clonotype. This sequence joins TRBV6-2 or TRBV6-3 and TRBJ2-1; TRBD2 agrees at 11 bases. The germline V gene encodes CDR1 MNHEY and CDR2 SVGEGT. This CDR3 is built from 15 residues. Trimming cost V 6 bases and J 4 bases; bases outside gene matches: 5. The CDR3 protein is CASRYTSGSYNEQFF. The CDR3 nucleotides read TGTGCCAGCAGGTACACTAGCGGGAGTTACAATGAGCAGTTCTTC.

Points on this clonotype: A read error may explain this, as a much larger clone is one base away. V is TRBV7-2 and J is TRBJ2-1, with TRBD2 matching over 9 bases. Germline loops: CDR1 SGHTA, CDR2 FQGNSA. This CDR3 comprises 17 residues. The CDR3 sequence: CASSLGLWGTSSSEPFF. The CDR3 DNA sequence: TGTGCCAGCAGCTTAGGCCTGTGGGGGACTAGCTCTAGTGAGCCGTTCTTC.

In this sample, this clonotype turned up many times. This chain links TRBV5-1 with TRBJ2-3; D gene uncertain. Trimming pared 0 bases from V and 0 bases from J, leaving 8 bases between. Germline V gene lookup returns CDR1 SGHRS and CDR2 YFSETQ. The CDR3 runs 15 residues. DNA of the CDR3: TGCGCCAGCAGCTTGGCGGCGAAGAGCACAGATACGCAGTATTTT. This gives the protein CASSLAAKSTDTQYF. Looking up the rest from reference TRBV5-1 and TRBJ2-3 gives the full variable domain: KAGVTQTPRYLIKTRGQQVTLSCSPISGHRSVSWYQQTPGQGLQFLFEYFSETQRNKGNFPGRFSGRQFSNSRSEMNVSTLELGDSALYLCASSLAAKSTDTQYFGPGTRLTVL.

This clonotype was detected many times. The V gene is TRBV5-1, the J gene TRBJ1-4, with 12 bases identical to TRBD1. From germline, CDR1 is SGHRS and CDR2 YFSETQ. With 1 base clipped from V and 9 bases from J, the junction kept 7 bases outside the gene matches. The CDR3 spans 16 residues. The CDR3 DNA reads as TGCGCCAGCAGCTTGCCCGGGACAGGGGGCCAGCAAAAACTGTTTTTT. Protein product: CASSLPGTGGQQKLFF.

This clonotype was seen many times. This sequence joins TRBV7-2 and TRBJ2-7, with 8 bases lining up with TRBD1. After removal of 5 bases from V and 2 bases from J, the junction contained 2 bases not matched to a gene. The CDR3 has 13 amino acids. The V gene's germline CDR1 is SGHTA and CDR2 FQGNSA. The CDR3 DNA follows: TGTGCCAGCAGCACACAGGGGGCCTACGAGCAGTACTTC. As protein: CASSTQGAYEQYF.

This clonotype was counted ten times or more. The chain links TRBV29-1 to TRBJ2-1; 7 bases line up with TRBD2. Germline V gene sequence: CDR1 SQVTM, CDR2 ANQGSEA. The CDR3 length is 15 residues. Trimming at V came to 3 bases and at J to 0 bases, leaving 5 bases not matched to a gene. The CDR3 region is CSVEGGSVSYNEQFF. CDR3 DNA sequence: TGCAGCGTTGAGGGCGGGAGCGTCTCCTACAATGAGCAGTTCTTC.

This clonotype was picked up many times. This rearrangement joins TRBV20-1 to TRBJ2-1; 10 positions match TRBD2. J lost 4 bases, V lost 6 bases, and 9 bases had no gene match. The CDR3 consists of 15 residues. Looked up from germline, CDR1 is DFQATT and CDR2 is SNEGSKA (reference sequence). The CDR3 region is CSAPALAGDYNEQFF. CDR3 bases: TGCAGTGCGCCAGCCCTAGCGGGGGATTACAATGAGCAGTTCTTC.